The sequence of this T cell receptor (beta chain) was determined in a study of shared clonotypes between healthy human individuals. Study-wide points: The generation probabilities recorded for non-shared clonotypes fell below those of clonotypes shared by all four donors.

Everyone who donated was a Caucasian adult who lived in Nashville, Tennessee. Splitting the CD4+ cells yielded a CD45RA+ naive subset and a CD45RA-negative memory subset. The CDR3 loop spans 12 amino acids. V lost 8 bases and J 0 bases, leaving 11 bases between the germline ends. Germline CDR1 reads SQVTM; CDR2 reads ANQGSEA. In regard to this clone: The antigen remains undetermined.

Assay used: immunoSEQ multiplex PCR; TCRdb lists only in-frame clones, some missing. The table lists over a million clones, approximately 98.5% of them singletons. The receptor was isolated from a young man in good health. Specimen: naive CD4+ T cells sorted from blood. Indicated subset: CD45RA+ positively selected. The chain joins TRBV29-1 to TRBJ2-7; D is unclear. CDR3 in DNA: TGCAGCTCTCTGACGGACTCCTACGAGCAGTACTTC. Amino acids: CSSLTDSYEQYF.